The next 21 T cell receptor beta chains were all read from a single sample in a study of T-cell reconstitution after alpha-beta-depleted transplantation in children. Molecular barcoding with unique molecular identifiers was used for the TCRbeta library. In TCRdb, the PCR reads were re-called with MiXCR into one record per CDR3 protein. The sample includes almost 250,000 distinct CDR3 sequences, under 30% of them seen just once. The source was PBMCs, collected before TCRalphabeta/CD19-depleted stem cell transplant. The receptors shown here come from a girl aged 2-10 years with Fanconi anemia, due to receive a stem cell transplant.

V usage is TRBV20-1 and J usage is TRBJ1-5; 9 nucleotides agree with TRBD1. V lost 3 bases and J lost 0; bases outside the gene matches: 3. The germline V gene has CDR1 DFQATT and CDR2 SNEGSKA (reference sequence). The CDR3 length is 15 residues. CDR3 DNA: TGCAGTGCTAGGGACAGGGGTTATAGCAATCAGCCCCAGCATTTT. Its translation is CSARDRGYSNQPQHF.

This clonotype appeared once. The chain has TRBV4-1 and TRBJ2-2, with D hard to call. CDR1 is MGHRA and CDR2 is YSYEKL in the germline V gene. Trimming removed 0 bases from V and 1 base from J, with 6 bases in between. The CDR3 spans 15 residues. CDR3 coding DNA: TGCGCCAGCAGCCAAGATCCACTGAACACCGGGGAGCTGTTTTTT. This sequence encodes CASSQDPLNTGELFF.

This clonotype was counted ten times or more. CDR3 sequence (DNA): TGTGCCAGCAGTTTAGAAGGGACGGCCAATCAGCCCCAGCATTTT. Translating gives CASSLEGTANQPQHF. The chain recombines TRBV12-3 or TRBV12-4 with TRBJ1-5; perhaps TRBD1 as D (5 bases). Trimming pared 1 base from V and 3 bases from J, leaving 10 bases between. This CDR3 has 15 amino acids.

The chain carries TRBV20-1 and TRBJ2-7, with TRBD2 matching over 15 bases. Per the germline V gene, CDR1 is DFQATT and CDR2 is SNEGSKA (reference sequence). J was trimmed by 2 bases and V by 5 bases; bases with no gene match: 4. The CDR3 runs 15 residues. The CDR3 DNA follows: TGCAGTGCTGGGACTAGCGGGAGGAACCCCTACGAGCAGTACTTC. The encoded protein is CSAGTSGRNPYEQYF.

In its sample, this clonotype was seen a few times. This chain uses TRBV5-6 with TRBJ2-5, with D perhaps matching TRBD1 (5 bases). There are 14 residues in the CDR3. Germline CDR1 is SGHDT and CDR2 is YYEEEE. V lost 4 bases to trimming and J lost 4 bases, with 14 bases between them. The DNA for the CDR3 is TGTGCCAGCAGCCGCAGGGTGTTAGCAGAGACCCAGTACTTC. It codes for CASSRRVLAETQYF.

The chain is built from TRBV20-1 and TRBJ2-3, with 11 bases identical to TRBD2. V was pared by 7 bases and J by 5 bases, with 5 bases of the junction left unmatched. Germline V gives CDR1 DFQATT, CDR2 SNEGSKA (reference sequence). The CDR3 is made up of 13 amino acids. CDR3 nucleotide sequence: TGCAGTGGTCTAGCGGGGGGAGAAGATACGCAGTATTTT. Translation: CSGLAGGEDTQYF.

This clonotype has at least ten counts. The chain has TRBV7-2 and TRBJ2-1, with D uncertain. The CDR3 loop spans 12 amino acids. Looked up from germline, CDR1 is SGHTA and CDR2 is FQGNSA. V gave up 5 bases and J gave up 7 bases, with 9 bases separating them. For the CDR3, the DNA is TGTGCCAGCAGCCTCGGGTGGAATGAGCAGTTCTTC. Amino acids: CASSLGWNEQFF.

The chain is built from TRBV6-1 and TRBJ2-3; D could derive from TRBD1 or TRBD2 (7 bases each). With 4 bases removed from V and 4 bases from J, the gap between germline ends came to 12 bases. The germline gives CDR1 MNHNS, CDR2 SASEGT. This CDR3 comprises 14 residues. The CDR3 spells CASSVAGGADTQYF. CDR3 coding DNA: TGTGCCAGCAGTGTGGCAGGGGGGGCAGATACGCAGTATTTT.

This clonotype has ten or more counts. This rearrangement joins TRBV7-6 to TRBJ2-5; 7 bases map to TRBD1. V shed 7 bases and J 3 bases; nucleotides not matched to a gene: 14. CDR1 and CDR2 (germline): SGHVS, FNYEAQ. The CDR3 is 16 amino acids. In DNA, the CDR3 is TGTGCCAGCACCGTTACCGGGACAGTTATAAAAGAGACCCAGTACTTC. This codes for CASTVTGTVIKETQYF.

This chain joins TRBV4-2 and TRBJ1-6, with TRBD1 matching 7 bases. There are 16 residues in the CDR3. CDR1 and CDR2 (germline): LGHNA, YNFKEQ. The V gene end was trimmed by 2 bases and the J gene end by 2 bases; junction bases not matched to a gene: 3. The CDR3 DNA sequence: TGTGCCAGCAGCCAAAGCGACAGGGCCTATAATTCACCCCTCCACTTT. It codes for CASSQSDRAYNSPLHF.

This clonotype was seen at least ten times. The chain joins TRBV27 to TRBJ2-7; TRBD2 matches 8 bases. Germline CDR1 MNHEY, CDR2 SMNVEV (reference sequence). J was trimmed by 1 base and V by 5 bases; bases with no gene match: 10. The CDR3 totals 16 residues. The CDR3 DNA is TGTGCCAGCAGTGTGGTAGGACTAGCAGATTCCTACGAGCAGTACTTC. The encoded protein is CASSVVGLADSYEQYF.

Of note for this clonotype: This may be a read error: a much more frequent sequence differs by one nucleotide. The chain employs TRBV20-1 and TRBJ2-1; D call uncertain. Germline V gene data show CDR1 as DFQATT and CDR2 as SNEGSKA (reference sequence). The V end lost 0 bases, the J end lost 7 bases, and 4 bases lay between the germline ends. This CDR3 is 11 amino acids long. The CDR3 nucleotides read TGCAGTGCTAGAGATTGGAATGAGCAGTTCTTC. This gives the protein CSARDWNEQFF.

This clonotype has ten or more counts. The chain has TRBV12-3 or TRBV12-4 and TRBJ2-7; 7 bases match TRBD1. J gave up 2 bases and V 7 bases, and 5 bases lay outside the gene matches. The CDR3 consists of 13 residues. The CDR3 reads CASTPGQTYEQYF. DNA of the CDR3: TGTGCCAGCACCCCGGGACAGACCTACGAGCAGTACTTC.

This clonotype appeared once. This sequence joins TRBV20-1 and TRBJ2-3, with D possibly being TRBD1 (5 bases). Germline V gene lookup returns CDR1 DFQATT and CDR2 SNEGSKA (reference sequence). Deletions cut 6 bases from V and 5 bases from J, with 15 bases between. The CDR3 sequence is 13 residues long. The DNA of the CDR3 is TGCAGTGCCGCAGGGTATGTTGGAGATACGCAGTATTTT. It yields the protein CSAAGYVGDTQYF.

This sequence joins TRBV4-2 and TRBJ2-2; D is unclear. Trimming removed 0 bases from V and 6 bases from J, with 8 bases in between. This CDR3 has 14 residues. Per germline, CDR1 LGHNA and CDR2 YNFKEQ. The CDR3 DNA is TGTGCCAGCAGCCAAGATCTAACATCCGGGGAGCTGTTTTTT. Translating it yields CASSQDLTSGELFF.

This clonotype was seen just once. J is TRBJ2-3 and V is TRBV5-1, with 13 nucleotides matching TRBD2. The germline CDR1 and CDR2 sequences are SGHRS and YFSETQ. J was trimmed by 4 bases and V by 4 bases; bases with no gene match: 9. There are 17 residues in the CDR3. The CDR3, as DNA: TGCGCCAGCAGCGCTGAGGGACTAGCGGGATCCCCAGATACGCAGTATTTT. It codes for CASSAEGLAGSPDTQYF.

The V call is TRBV7-3, the J call TRBJ2-7; maybe TRBD2 (6 bases). There are 21 residues in the CDR3. V was trimmed by 0 bases and J by 3 bases, leaving 30 bases between them. CDR1 SGHTA and CDR2 FQGTGA come from the germline V gene. CDR3 nucleotides: TGTGCCAGCAGCTTAACGGGTGCGGGTGTTTCAACCCTAGCGCCTGACTACGAGCAGTACTTC. Protein product: CASSLTGAGVSTLAPDYEQYF.

In its sample, this clonotype was seen many times. The chain combines TRBV4-2 with TRBJ2-4; maybe TRBD2 (5 bases). Trimming cost V 6 bases and J 0 bases, with 9 bases left between them. Germline CDR1 is LGHNA and CDR2 is YNFKEQ. The CDR3 runs 14 residues. CDR3 in amino acids: CASRPGLAKNIQYF. The CDR3 DNA is TGTGCCAGCAGACCCGGACTAGCCAAAAACATTCAGTACTTC.

This chain links TRBV25-1 with TRBJ2-7; 12 bases are shared with TRBD2. The trim removed 4 bases at V and 9 bases at J, leaving 13 bases unmatched. The CDR3 has 16 amino acids. CDR1 and CDR2 from the germline V gene are MGHDK and SYGVNS. CDR3 loop: CASSAPLAGGPDVQYF. The CDR3, as DNA: TGTGCCAGCAGTGCCCCCCTAGCGGGAGGGCCAGATGTGCAGTACTTC.

The genes are TRBV12-3 or TRBV12-4 and TRBJ2-3, with D tentatively TRBD2 (5 bases). The CDR3 loop spans 13 amino acids. V lost 3 bases to trimming and J lost 5 bases, with 9 bases between them. The CDR3: CASSFRAGDTQYF. In DNA form, the CDR3 reads TGTGCCAGCAGTTTTAGGGCGGGAGATACGCAGTATTTT.

This clonotype was recorded at least ten times. This rearrangement joins TRBV9 to TRBJ2-1; D might be TRBD2 (5 bases). Germline loops: CDR1 SGDLS, CDR2 YYNGEE. Trimming took off 1 base at V and 2 bases at J, with 13 bases between the two ends. CDR3 length: 16 residues. CDR3 residues: CASSVLSSSPYNEQFF. Here the CDR3 DNA reads TGTGCCAGCAGCGTACTCTCTAGCAGCCCCTACAATGAGCAGTTCTTC. Variable domain in full (rest from reference TRBV9 and TRBJ2-1): DSGVTQTPKHLITATGQRVTLRCSPRSGDLSVYWYQQSLDQGLQFLIQYYNGEERAKGNILERFSAQQFPDLHSELNLSSLELGDSALYFCASSVLSSSPYNEQFFGPGTRLTVL.